This TCR beta chain was found in a study of blood T cell repertoires in COVID-19. Background on the study: Whether acute or convalescent, the COVID-19 samples came from the United States, Italy and Spain. From T cells, B-cell-depleted T cells, or PBMCs came the material, which was cDNA or gDNA.

Original handling: The authors estimated nucleated cell counts from reference gene primer amplification. Clones were sequenced by immunoSEQ multiplex PCR, and TCRdb holds only the in-frame ones, with some missing. That table is the source of V, J and clone size, and D and trimming were worked out from the DNA. Among approximately 160,000 clones listed, 85% to 90% were seen once. This TCR came from a man aged 50 to 60 with active or convalescent COVID-19. Sequencing input: peripheral blood.

The CDR3 is CASSFVETLGEQFF. CDR3 in DNA: TGTGCCAGCAGTTTTGTGGAGACCCTCGGGGAGCAGTTCTTC. This chain connects TRBV28 to TRBJ2-1; D gene uncertain. From germline, CDR1 is MDHEN and CDR2 SYDVKM. The CDR3 is made up of 14 amino acids. V lost 3 bases, J lost 10 bases, and 16 bases lay in between.